This TCR beta chain originates from a study of blood T cell repertoires in COVID-19. Study in general: Material from acute and convalescent COVID-19 was sourced from the United States, Italy and Spain. Sample material is recorded as cDNA or gDNA derived from T cells, B-cell-depleted T cells, or PBMCs.

The V gene end was trimmed by 6 bases and the J gene end by 6 bases; junction bases not matched to a gene: 3. Germline-derived CDR1 and CDR2 are WSHSY and SAAADI. The CDR3 runs 14 residues. Patients of the Seattle cohort, enrolled during active infection, were followed longitudinally. Original handling: Amplification from reference gene primers served as the basis for estimated nucleated cell counts. Sequencing was performed with immunoSEQ multiplex PCR; in TCRdb, only in-frame clones are kept and a portion is missing. From that table come the V and J calls and clone size; the DNA was used to work out D and trimming. The profile covers tens of thousands of clones, with more than 80% appearing a single time and roughly 2.6% taken by the ten largest.

The chain couples TRBV10-2 to TRBJ1-6; 9 bases align to TRBD1. Sequenced input: peripheral blood. The clonotype originates from a man aged 50-59 years with COVID-19, enrolled during active disease. CDR3 in amino acids: CASSLGQGNSPLHF. Written as DNA, the CDR3 is TGCGCCAGCAGCCTGGGACAGGGTAATTCACCCCTCCACTTT.